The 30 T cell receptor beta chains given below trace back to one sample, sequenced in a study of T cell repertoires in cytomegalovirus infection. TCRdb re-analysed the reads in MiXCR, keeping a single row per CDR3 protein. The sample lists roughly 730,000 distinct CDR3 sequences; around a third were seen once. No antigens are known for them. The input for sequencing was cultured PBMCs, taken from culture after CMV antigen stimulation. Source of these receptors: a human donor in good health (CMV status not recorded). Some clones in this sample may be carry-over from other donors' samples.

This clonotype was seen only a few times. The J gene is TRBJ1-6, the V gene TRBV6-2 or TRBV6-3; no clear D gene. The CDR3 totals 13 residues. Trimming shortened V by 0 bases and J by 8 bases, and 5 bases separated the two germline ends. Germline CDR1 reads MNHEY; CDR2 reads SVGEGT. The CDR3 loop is CASSYSGDSPLHF. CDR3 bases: TGTGCCAGCAGTTACTCGGGCGATTCACCCCTCCACTTT.

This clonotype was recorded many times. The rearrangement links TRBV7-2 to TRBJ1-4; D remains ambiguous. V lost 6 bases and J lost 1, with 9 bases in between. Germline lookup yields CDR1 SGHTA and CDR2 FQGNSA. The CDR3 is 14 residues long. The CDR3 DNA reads TGTGCCAGCAGTCGAAGGAGAACTAATGAAAAACTGTTTTTT. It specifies CASSRRRTNEKLFF.

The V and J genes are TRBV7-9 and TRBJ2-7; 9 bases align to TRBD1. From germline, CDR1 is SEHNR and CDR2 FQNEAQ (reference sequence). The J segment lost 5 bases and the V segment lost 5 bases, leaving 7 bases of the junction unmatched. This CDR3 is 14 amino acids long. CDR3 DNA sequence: TGTGCCAGCAGCGGGACAGGGCTCAGTGACGAGCAGTACTTC. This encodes CASSGTGLSDEQYF.

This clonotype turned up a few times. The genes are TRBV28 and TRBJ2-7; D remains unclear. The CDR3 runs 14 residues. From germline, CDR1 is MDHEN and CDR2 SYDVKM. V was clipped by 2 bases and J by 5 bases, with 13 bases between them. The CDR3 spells CASSLGRFDDEQYF. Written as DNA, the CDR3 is TGTGCCAGCAGTTTAGGCAGGTTCGACGACGAGCAGTACTTC.

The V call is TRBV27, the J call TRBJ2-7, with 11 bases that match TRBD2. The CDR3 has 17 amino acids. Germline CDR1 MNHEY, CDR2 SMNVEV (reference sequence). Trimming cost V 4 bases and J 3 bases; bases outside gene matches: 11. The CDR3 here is CASSSPKLAGEFYEQYF. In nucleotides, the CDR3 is TGTGCCAGCAGTTCCCCCAAACTAGCGGGAGAGTTCTACGAGCAGTACTTC.

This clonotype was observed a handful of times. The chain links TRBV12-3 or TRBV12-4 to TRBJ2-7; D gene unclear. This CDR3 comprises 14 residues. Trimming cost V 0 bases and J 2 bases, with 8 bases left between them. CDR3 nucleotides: TGTGCCAGCAGTTTAGCGATCCCACCCTACGAGCAGTACTTC. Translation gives CASSLAIPPYEQYF.

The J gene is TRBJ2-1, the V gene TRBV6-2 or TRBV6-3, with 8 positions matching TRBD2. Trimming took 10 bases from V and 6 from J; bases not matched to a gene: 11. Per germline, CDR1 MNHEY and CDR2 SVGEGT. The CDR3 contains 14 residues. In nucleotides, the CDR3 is TGTGCCACTAAGCGCCGGGGGGGGAGCAATGAGCAGTTCTTC. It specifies CATKRRGGSNEQFF.

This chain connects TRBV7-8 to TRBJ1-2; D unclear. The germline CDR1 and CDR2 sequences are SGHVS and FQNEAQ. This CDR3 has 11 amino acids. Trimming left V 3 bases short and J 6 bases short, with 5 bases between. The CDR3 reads CASSFADGYTF. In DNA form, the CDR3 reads TGTGCCAGCAGCTTTGCCGATGGCTACACCTTC.

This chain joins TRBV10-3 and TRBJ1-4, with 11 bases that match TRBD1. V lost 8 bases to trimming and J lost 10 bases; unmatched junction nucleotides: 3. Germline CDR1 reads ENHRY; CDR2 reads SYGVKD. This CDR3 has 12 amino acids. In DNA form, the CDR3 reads TGTGCCATCGGGACAGGGGGTATAAAACTGTTTTTT. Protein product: CAIGTGGIKLFF.

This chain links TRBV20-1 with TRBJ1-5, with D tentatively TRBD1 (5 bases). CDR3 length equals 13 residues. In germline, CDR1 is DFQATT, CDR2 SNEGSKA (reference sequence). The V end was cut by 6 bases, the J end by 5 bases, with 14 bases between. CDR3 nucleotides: TGCAGTGCCCGGACGGAAGGGGATCAGCCCCAGCATTTT. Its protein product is CSARTEGDQPQHF.

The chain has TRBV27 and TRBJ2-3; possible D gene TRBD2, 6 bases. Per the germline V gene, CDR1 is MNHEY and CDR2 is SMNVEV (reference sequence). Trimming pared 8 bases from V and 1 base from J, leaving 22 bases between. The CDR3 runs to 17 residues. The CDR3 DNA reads TGTGCCAGCGTACCGTTAACCGTCACGGGGGGCACAGATACGCAGTATTTT. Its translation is CASVPLTVTGGTDTQYF.

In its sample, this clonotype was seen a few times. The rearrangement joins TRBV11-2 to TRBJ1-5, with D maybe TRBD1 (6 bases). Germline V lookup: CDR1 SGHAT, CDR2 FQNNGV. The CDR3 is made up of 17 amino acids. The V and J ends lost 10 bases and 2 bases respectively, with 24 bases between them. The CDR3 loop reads CATPRAQGGKGNQPQHF. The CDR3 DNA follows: TGTGCCACCCCTCGGGCACAGGGAGGTAAGGGCAATCAGCCCCAGCATTTT.

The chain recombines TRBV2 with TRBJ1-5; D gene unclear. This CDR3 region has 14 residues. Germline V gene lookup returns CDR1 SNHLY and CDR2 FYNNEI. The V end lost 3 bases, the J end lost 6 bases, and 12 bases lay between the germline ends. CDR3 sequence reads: CASSEVRGSQPQHF. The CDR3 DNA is TGTGCCAGCAGTGAGGTGAGAGGGAGTCAGCCCCAGCATTTT.

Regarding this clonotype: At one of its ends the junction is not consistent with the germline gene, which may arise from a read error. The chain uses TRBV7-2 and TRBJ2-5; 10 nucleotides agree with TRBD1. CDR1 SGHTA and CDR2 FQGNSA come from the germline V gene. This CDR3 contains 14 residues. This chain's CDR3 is CASSLDRGTGTQSF. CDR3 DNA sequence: TGTGCCAGCAGCTTGGACAGGGGGACCGGGACCCAGTCCTTC.

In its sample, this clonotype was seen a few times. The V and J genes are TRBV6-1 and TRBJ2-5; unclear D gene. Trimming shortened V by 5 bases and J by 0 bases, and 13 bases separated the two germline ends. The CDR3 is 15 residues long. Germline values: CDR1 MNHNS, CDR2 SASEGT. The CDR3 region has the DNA TGTGCCAGCAGTCCCGGTCCATGGGACCAAGAGACCCAGTACTTC. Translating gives CASSPGPWDQETQYF.

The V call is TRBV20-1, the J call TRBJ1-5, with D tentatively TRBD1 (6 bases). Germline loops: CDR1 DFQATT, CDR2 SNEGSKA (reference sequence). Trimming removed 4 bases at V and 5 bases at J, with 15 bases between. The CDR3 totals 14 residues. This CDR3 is CSAKEDRNYQPQHF. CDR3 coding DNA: TGCAGTGCTAAAGAAGACAGGAATTATCAGCCCCAGCATTTT.

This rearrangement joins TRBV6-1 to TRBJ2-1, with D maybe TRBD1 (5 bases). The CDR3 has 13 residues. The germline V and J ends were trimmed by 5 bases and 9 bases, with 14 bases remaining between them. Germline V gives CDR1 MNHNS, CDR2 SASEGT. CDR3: CASSRGQRSEQFF. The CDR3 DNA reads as TGTGCCAGCAGTAGGGGCCAACGGAGTGAGCAGTTCTTC.

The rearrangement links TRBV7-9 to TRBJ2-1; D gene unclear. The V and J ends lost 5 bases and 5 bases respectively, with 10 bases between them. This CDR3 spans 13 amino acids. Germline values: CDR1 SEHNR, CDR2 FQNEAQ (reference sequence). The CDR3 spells CASSPLPNNEQFF. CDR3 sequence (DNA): TGTGCCAGCAGCCCTCTACCCAACAATGAGCAGTTCTTC. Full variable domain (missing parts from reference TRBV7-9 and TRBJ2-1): DTGVSQNPRHKITKRGQNVTFRCDPISEHNRLYWYRQTLGQGPEFLTYFQNEAQLEKSRLLSDRFSAERPKGSFSTLEIQRTEQGDSAMYLCASSPLPNNEQFFGPGTRLTVL.

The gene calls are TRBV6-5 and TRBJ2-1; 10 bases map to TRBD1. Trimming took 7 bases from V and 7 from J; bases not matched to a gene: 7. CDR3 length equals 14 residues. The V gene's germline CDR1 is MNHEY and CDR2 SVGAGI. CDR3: CASTYDRGRNEQFF. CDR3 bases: TGTGCCAGCACCTATGACAGGGGGCGGAATGAGCAGTTCTTC.

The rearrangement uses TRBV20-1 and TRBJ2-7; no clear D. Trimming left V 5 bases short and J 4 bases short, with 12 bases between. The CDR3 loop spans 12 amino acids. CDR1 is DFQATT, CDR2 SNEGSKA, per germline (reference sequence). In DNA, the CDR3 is TGCAGTGCTCGAAAGGAAGGATACGAGCAGTACTTC. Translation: CSARKEGYEQYF.

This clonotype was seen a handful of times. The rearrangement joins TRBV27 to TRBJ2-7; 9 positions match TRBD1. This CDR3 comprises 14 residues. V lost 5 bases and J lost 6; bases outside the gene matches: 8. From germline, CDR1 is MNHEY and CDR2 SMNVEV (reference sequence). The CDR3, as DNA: TGTGCCAGCAGTACGACAGGGGGGCGTCGCGAGCAGTACTTC. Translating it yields CASSTTGGRREQYF.

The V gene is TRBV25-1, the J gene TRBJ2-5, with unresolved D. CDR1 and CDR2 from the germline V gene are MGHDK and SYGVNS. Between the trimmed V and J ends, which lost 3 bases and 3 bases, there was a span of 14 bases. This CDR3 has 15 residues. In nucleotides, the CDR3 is TGTGCCAGCAGTGAGTTCAAGGGAAATGAAGAGACCCAGTACTTC. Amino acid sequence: CASSEFKGNEETQYF.

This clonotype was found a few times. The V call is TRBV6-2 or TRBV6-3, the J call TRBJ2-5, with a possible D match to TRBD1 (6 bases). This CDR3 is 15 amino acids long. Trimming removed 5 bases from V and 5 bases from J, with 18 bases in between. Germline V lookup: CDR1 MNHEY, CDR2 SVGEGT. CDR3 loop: CASSGAPGAGETQYF. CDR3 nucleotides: TGTGCCAGCAGTGGGGCCCCAGGGGCTGGGGAGACCCAGTACTTC.

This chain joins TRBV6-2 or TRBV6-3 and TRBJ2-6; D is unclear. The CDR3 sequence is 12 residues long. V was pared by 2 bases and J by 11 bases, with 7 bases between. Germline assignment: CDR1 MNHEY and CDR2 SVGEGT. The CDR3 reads CASSYEVDVLTF. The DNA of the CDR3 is TGTGCCAGCAGTTACGAGGTAGACGTCCTGACTTTC.

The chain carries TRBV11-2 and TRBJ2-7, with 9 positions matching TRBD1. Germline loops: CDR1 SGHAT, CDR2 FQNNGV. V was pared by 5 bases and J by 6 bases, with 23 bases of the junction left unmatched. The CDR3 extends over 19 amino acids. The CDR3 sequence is CASSHGTGILWGEYLEQYF. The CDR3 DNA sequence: TGTGCCAGCAGCCACGGGACAGGGATTTTATGGGGCGAGTACCTCGAGCAGTACTTC.

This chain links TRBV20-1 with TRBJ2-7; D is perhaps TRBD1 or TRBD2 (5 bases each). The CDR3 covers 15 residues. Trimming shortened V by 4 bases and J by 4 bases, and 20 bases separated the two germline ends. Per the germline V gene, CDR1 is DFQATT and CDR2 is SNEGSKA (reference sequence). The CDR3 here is CSANLPGRPIYEQYF. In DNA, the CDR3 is TGCAGTGCTAATCTTCCGGGACGGCCCATATACGAGCAGTACTTC.

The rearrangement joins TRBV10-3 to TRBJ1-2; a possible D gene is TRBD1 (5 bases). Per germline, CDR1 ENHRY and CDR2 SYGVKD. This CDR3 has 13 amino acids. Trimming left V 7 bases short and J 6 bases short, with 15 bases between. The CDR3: CAITRAWSDGYTF. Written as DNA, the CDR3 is TGTGCCATCACCAGGGCCTGGTCAGATGGCTACACCTTC.

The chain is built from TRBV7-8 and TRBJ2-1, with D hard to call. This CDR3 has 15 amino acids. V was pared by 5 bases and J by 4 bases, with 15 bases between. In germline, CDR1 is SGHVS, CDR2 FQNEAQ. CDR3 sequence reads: CASSPQGFPYNEQFF. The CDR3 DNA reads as TGTGCCAGCAGCCCCCAAGGGTTCCCGTACAATGAGCAGTTCTTC.

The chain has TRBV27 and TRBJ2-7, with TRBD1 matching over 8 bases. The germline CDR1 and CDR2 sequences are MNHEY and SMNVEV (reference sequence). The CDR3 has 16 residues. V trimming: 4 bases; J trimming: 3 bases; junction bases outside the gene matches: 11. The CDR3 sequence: CASSWGQEPFIYEQYF. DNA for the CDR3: TGTGCCAGCAGTTGGGGACAGGAACCCTTTATCTACGAGCAGTACTTC.

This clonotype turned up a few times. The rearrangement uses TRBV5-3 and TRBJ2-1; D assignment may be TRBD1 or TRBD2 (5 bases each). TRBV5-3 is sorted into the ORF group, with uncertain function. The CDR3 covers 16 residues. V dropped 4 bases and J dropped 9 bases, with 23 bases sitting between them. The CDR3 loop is CARSHKGSLGCGEQFF. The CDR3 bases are TGTGCCAGAAGCCACAAGGGGAGTCTCGGCTGCGGTGAGCAGTTCTTC.